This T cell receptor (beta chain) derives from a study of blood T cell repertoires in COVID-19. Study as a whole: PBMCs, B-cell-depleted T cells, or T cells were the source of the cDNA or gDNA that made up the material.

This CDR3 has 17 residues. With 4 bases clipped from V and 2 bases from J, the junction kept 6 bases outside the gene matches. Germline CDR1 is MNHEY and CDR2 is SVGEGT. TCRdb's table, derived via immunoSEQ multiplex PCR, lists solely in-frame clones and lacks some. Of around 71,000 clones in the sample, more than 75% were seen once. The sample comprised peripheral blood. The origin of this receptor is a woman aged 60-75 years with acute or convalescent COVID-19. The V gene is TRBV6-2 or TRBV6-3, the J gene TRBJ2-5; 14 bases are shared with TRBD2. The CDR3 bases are TGTGCCAGCAGTTGGGGACTAGCGGGAGTTAGGCAAGAGACCCAGTACTTC. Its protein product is CASSWGLAGVRQETQYF.